Listed below are T cell receptor beta chains from one sample, sequenced in a study of cytomegalovirus exposure and HLA in healthy donors. This table comes from immunoSEQ multiplex PCR, and its TCRdb copy is limited to in-frame clones, with some not included. The sample has 50,000 or so clones; roughly 94% are singletons. The sequencing sample was made of PBMCs. The receptor source for this set is a young man in good health and CMV-seronegative. Both conserved end residues are part of each CDR3. A D gene is named only where the DNA matches it firmly. The size of a clone is reported for some rows only, either as once, few or many, or as a class for expanded clones.

V gene: TRBV19; D gene: TRBD1; clone size: once; J gene: TRBJ2-3; CDR3 protein: CASSPDRGHSSTDTQYF; CDR3 DNA: TGTGCCAGTAGTCCCGACAGGGGCCACTCTAGCACAGATACGCAGTATTTT
V gene: TRBV6-5; D gene: .; clone size: .; J gene: TRBJ1-2; CDR3 protein: CASSYLDSYGYTF; CDR3 DNA: TGTGCCAGCAGTTACCTTGACAGTTATGGCTACACCTTC
V gene: TRBV2; D gene: .; clone size: once; J gene: TRBJ2-3; CDR3 protein: CASSREAENTDTQYF; CDR3 DNA: TGTGCCAGCAGCCGAGAGGCAGAGAATACAGATACGCAGTATTTT
V gene: TRBV29-1; D gene: .; clone size: .; J gene: TRBJ1-2; CDR3 protein: CSVDRNSNYGYTF; CDR3 DNA: TGCAGCGTTGACAGGAACTCTAACTATGGCTACACCTTC
V gene: TRBV7-9; D gene: .; clone size: .; J gene: TRBJ2-1; CDR3 protein: CASSLGQGPADEQFF; CDR3 DNA: TGTGCCAGCAGCTTAGGGCAGGGTCCGGCGGATGAGCAGTTCTTC
V gene: TRBV28; D gene: .; clone size: .; J gene: TRBJ2-1; CDR3 protein: CASSPAGEQFF; CDR3 DNA: TGTGCCAGCAGTCCCGCCGGTGAGCAGTTCTTC
V gene: TRBV15; D gene: TRBD2; clone size: .; J gene: TRBJ2-3; CDR3 protein: CATSRDKREGVTDTQYF; CDR3 DNA: TGTGCCACCAGCAGAGATAAGCGGGAGGGCGTCACAGATACGCAGTATTTT
V gene: TRBV5-1; D gene: .; clone size: .; J gene: TRBJ1-4; CDR3 protein: CASSLGGENEKLFF; CDR3 DNA: TGCGCCAGCAGCTTGGGCGGAGAAAATGAAAAACTGTTTTTT
V gene: TRBV7-8; D gene: TRBD2; clone size: .; J gene: TRBJ2-3; CDR3 protein: CASSLSAATSPTDTQYF; CDR3 DNA: TGTGCCAGCAGCTTATCCGCCGCGACTAGCCCCACAGATACGCAGTATTTT
V gene: TRBV27; D gene: TRBD2; clone size: .; J gene: TRBJ2-7; CDR3 protein: CASSPRLAAPYEQYF; CDR3 DNA: TGTGCCAGCAGTCCCCGACTAGCGGCACCCTACGAGCAGTACTTC
V gene: TRBV7-2; D gene: .; clone size: .; J gene: TRBJ2-7; CDR3 protein: CASSLGSERPYEQYF; CDR3 DNA: TGTGCCAGCAGCTTAGGCTCGGAGAGACCCTACGAGCAGTACTTC
V gene: TRBV2; D gene: .; clone size: once; J gene: TRBJ1-1; CDR3 protein: CASSVQGLNTEAFF; CDR3 DNA: TGTGCCAGCAGCGTACAGGGCTTGAACACTGAAGCTTTCTTT
V gene: TRBV19; D gene: TRBD2; clone size: .; J gene: TRBJ2-3; CDR3 protein: CASTRTIAGGYTDTQYF; CDR3 DNA: TGTGCCAGTACCCGAACGATAGCGGGAGGCTACACAGATACGCAGTATTTT
V gene: TRBV7-8; D gene: TRBD1; clone size: .; J gene: TRBJ1-1; CDR3 protein: CASSVSDRANTEAFF; CDR3 DNA: TGTGCCAGCAGCGTGTCGGACAGGGCGAACACTGAAGCTTTCTTT
V gene: TRBV19; D gene: .; clone size: .; J gene: TRBJ2-5; CDR3 protein: CASSRDWGEETQYF; CDR3 DNA: TGTGCCAGTAGTAGGGACTGGGGGGAAGAGACCCAGTACTTC
V gene: TRBV27; D gene: .; clone size: .; J gene: TRBJ1-1; CDR3 protein: CASSSTGIEAFF; CDR3 DNA: TGTGCCAGCAGTTCTACAGGGATTGAAGCTTTCTTT
V gene: TRBV28; D gene: .; clone size: .; J gene: TRBJ1-5; CDR3 protein: CASGGNSNQPQHF; CDR3 DNA: TGTGCCAGCGGGGGGAATAGCAATCAGCCCCAGCATTTT
V gene: TRBV19; D gene: .; clone size: .; J gene: TRBJ2-4; CDR3 protein: CASSTHTDTAKNIQYF; CDR3 DNA: TGTGCCAGTAGTACGCACACCGATACCGCCAAAAACATTCAGTACTTC
V gene: TRBV11-2; D gene: TRBD2; clone size: .; J gene: TRBJ2-1; CDR3 protein: CASSLILAGSNEQFF; CDR3 DNA: TGTGCCAGCAGCTTGATACTAGCGGGTAGCAATGAGCAGTTCTTC
V gene: TRBV9; D gene: .; clone size: .; J gene: TRBJ2-7; CDR3 protein: CASSPRTGASSYEQYF; CDR3 DNA: TGTGCCAGCAGCCCACGGACTGGTGCCAGCTCCTACGAGCAGTACTTC
V gene: TRBV6-4; D gene: TRBD1; clone size: .; J gene: TRBJ2-1; CDR3 protein: CASSDSTGGYNEQFF; CDR3 DNA: TGTGCCAGCAGTGACTCGACAGGGGGCTACAATGAGCAGTTCTTC
V gene: TRBV10-2; D gene: .; clone size: .; J gene: TRBJ2-1; CDR3 protein: CASSDSTNNEQFF; CDR3 DNA: TGCGCCAGCAGTGACTCTACTAACAATGAGCAGTTCTTC
V gene: TRBV5-1; D gene: .; clone size: .; J gene: TRBJ1-6; CDR3 protein: CASSLGNRAGNSPLHF; CDR3 DNA: TGCGCCAGCAGCTTAGGAAACAGGGCAGGAAATTCACCCCTCCACTTT
V gene: TRBV5-1; D gene: .; clone size: .; J gene: TRBJ1-1; CDR3 protein: CASSFLGGTEAFF; CDR3 DNA: TGCGCCAGCAGCTTCCTGGGGGGCACTGAAGCTTTCTTT
V gene: TRBV5-1; D gene: TRBD2; clone size: .; J gene: TRBJ2-7; CDR3 protein: CASSPGLSGGSEQYF; CDR3 DNA: TGCGCCAGCAGCCCGGGACTATCCGGTGGCTCCGAGCAGTACTTC
V gene: TRBV19; D gene: .; clone size: .; J gene: TRBJ1-3; CDR3 protein: CASRPTGSGNTIYF; CDR3 DNA: TGTGCCAGTAGACCCACAGGGTCTGGAAACACCATATATTTT
V gene: TRBV7-9; D gene: TRBD2; clone size: .; J gene: TRBJ2-7; CDR3 protein: CASSSLAGSYEQYF; CDR3 DNA: TGTGCCAGCAGCTCGTTAGCGGGTTCCTACGAGCAGTACTTC